The clone carrying this T cell receptor beta chain appeared many times. Its antigen is unknown. This sample was taken from a study of molecular identifiers for immune sequencing clone quantification. Study results and limitations: Under 1% of molecules in naive cells, but over 97% of effector molecules, belonged to clones above 20 RNA copies.

TCRdb processed the PCR reads anew with MiXCR; each CDR3 protein has one entry. The sample includes about 510,000 distinct CDR3 sequences, over 20% of them seen just once. The length of the CDR3 is 14 residues. V lost 3 bases and J lost 4, with 10 bases in between. Germline CDR1 SQVTM, CDR2 ANQGSEA. V gene TRBV29-1 combines with J gene TRBJ2-6; either TRBD1 or TRBD2 may fit D (5 bases each). The source of this sequence is a human donor in good health. Some libraries in this study had Jurkat cell RNA spiked in. Sequencing was performed on naive CD8+ T cells from blood, with Jurkat cell RNA spiked in. This sample's subset: FACS-sorted CD8+CD4-CCR7+CD45RA+ naive T cells. The CDR3 DNA reads TGCAGCGTTGACGAGGGGCACGGGGCCAACGTCCTGACTTTC. Translation gives CSVDEGHGANVLTF.